Listed below are T cell receptor beta chains from one sample, sequenced in a study of technical replicates of blood from several donors. Some clones are missing from TCRdb's copy, which holds only in-frame ones; the method was immunoSEQ multiplex PCR. The table has some 57,000 clones, over 85% seen once. Specimen: PBMCs. The source of these receptors is a human donor in good health. Some clones in this sample may be carry-over from other donors' samples. Both conserved end residues are part of each CDR3. The D gene is left open where the match is weak. Rows may omit the clone size; those that give it use once, few, many or a size class.

v_gene: TRBV7-2; abundance: NA; d_gene: TRBD1; j_gene: TRBJ2-5; CDR3aa: CASSQGGTVRETQYF; CDR3nt: TGTGCCAGCAGCCAAGGTGGGACAGTAAGGGAGACCCAGTACTTC
v_gene: TRBV11-2; abundance: NA; d_gene: NA; j_gene: TRBJ2-7; CDR3aa: CASSPAWGRYEQYF; CDR3nt: TGTGCCAGCAGCCCAGCCTGGGGGAGGTACGAGCAGTACTTC
v_gene: TRBV7-9; abundance: NA; d_gene: NA; j_gene: TRBJ2-7; CDR3aa: CASSKNTGSEQYF; CDR3nt: TGTGCCAGCAGCAAAAATACAGGGAGCGAGCAGTACTTC
v_gene: TRBV2; abundance: NA; d_gene: NA; j_gene: TRBJ2-1; CDR3aa: CASSDSQPYNEQFF; CDR3nt: TGTGCCAGCAGTGACTCACAGCCGTACAATGAGCAGTTCTTC
v_gene: TRBV7-6; abundance: NA; d_gene: NA; j_gene: TRBJ1-3; CDR3aa: CASSSRTDGAIRYF; CDR3nt: TGTGCCAGCAGCTCCCGGACAGACGGGGCTATAAGATATTTT
v_gene: TRBV30; abundance: NA; d_gene: TRBD1; j_gene: TRBJ1-4; CDR3aa: CAWSVDRGNEKLFF; CDR3nt: TGTGCCTGGAGTGTCGACAGGGGGAATGAAAAACTGTTTTTT
v_gene: TRBV18; abundance: NA; d_gene: TRBD1; j_gene: TRBJ1-5; CDR3aa: CASSPLDRGHQPQHF; CDR3nt: TGTGCCAGCTCACCATTGGACAGGGGCCATCAGCCCCAGCATTTT
v_gene: TRBV4-2; abundance: once; d_gene: NA; j_gene: TRBJ1-2; CDR3aa: CASRGPYGYTF; CDR3nt: TGTGCCAGCAGGGGCCCCTATGGCTACACCTTC
v_gene: TRBV7-9; abundance: NA; d_gene: NA; j_gene: TRBJ1-1; CDR3aa: CASSLAQETTNTEAFF; CDR3nt: TGTGCCAGCAGCTTAGCGCAAGAGACAACGAACACTGAAGCTTTCTTT
v_gene: TRBV7-6; abundance: NA; d_gene: NA; j_gene: TRBJ1-4; CDR3aa: CASKGRGGDEKLFF; CDR3nt: TGTGCCAGCAAGGGGAGGGGAGGGGATGAAAAACTGTTTTTT
v_gene: TRBV28; abundance: NA; d_gene: TRBD1; j_gene: TRBJ1-1; CDR3aa: CASSLFGITGGPECAFF; CDR3nt: TGTGCCAGCAGTTTATTTGGTATAACAGGGGGCCCTGAGTGTGCTTTCTTT
v_gene: TRBV9; abundance: NA; d_gene: TRBD2; j_gene: TRBJ2-3; CDR3aa: CASSETSGGYLWSTDTQYF; CDR3nt: TGTGCCAGCAGCGAAACTAGCGGGGGGTACCTTTGGAGCACAGATACGCAGTATTTT
v_gene: TRBV7-2; abundance: once; d_gene: NA; j_gene: TRBJ2-3; CDR3aa: CASTISGQTPRSTDTQYF; CDR3nt: TGTGCCAGCACCATCTCCGGCCAGACCCCTAGGAGCACAGATACGCAGTATTTT
v_gene: TRBV29-1; abundance: NA; d_gene: TRBD2; j_gene: TRBJ2-3; CDR3aa: CSVAVAGGIDTQYF; CDR3nt: TGCAGCGTTGCGGTAGCGGGAGGGATAGATACGCAGTATTTT
v_gene: TRBV19; abundance: NA; d_gene: NA; j_gene: TRBJ2-7; CDR3aa: CASSIGAIPSYEQYF; CDR3nt: TGTGCCAGTAGTATAGGGGCCATACCATCCTACGAGCAGTACTTC
v_gene: TRBV2; abundance: NA; d_gene: TRBD1; j_gene: TRBJ2-3; CDR3aa: CASRVGQLLDAGTDTQYF; CDR3nt: TGTGCCAGCAGGGTGGGACAGTTACTAGACGCTGGCACAGATACGCAGTATTTT
v_gene: TRBV5-4; abundance: NA; d_gene: NA; j_gene: TRBJ2-1; CDR3aa: CASSLTGNEQFF; CDR3nt: TGTGCCAGCAGCCTTACAGGGAATGAGCAGTTCTTC